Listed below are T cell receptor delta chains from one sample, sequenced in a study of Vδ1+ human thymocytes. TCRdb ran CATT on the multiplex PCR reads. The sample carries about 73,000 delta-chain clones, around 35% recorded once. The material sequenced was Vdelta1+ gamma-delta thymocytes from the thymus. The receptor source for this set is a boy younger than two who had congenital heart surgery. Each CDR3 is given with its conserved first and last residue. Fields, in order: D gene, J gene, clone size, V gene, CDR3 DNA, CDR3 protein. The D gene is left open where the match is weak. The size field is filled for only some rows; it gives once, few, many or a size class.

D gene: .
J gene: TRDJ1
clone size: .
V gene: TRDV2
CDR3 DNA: TGTGCCTGTGAACAGGGAATGCACACCGATAAACTCATCTTT
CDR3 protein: CACEQGMHTDKLIF

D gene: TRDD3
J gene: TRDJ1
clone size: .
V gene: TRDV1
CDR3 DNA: TGTGCTCTGCTCCTCCGTACTGGGGGAAGCCGGTACACCGATAAACTCATCTTT
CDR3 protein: CALLLRTGGSRYTDKLIF

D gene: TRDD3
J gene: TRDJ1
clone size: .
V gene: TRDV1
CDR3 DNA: TGTGCTCTTGGGGAGGGCCTTCCTACCCACTGGGGGATAAGGGAGGAACTCATCTTT
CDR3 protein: CALGEGLPTHWGIREELIF

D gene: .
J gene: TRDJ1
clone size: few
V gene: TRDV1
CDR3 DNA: TGTGCTCTTGGGGAACATCCCAATAAACTCATCTTT
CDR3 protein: CALGEHPNKLIF

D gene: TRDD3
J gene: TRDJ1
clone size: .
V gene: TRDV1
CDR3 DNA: TGTGCTCTTGGGGAACGTACTGGGGGATACACCGATAAACTCATCTTT
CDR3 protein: CALGERTGGYTDKLIF

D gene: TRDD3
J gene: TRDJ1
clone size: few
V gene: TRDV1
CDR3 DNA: TGTGCTCTTGGGCCTTTTAGGCGACGCTGGGGGATTCCAGATAAACTCATCTTT
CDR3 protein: CALGPFRRRWGIPDKLIF

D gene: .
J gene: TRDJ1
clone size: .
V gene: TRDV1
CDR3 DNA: TGTGCTCTTGCCCGAAAAGGGGGCCTTTCCCCAACCGATAAACTCATCTTT
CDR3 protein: CALARKGGLSPTDKLIF

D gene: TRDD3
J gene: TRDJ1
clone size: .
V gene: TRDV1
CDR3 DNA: TGTGCTTTATTCTTCCTCAGACTGGGGGATACCGATAAACTCATCTTT
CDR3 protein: CALFFLRLGDTDKLIF

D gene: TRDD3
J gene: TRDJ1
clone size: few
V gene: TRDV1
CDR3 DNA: TGTGCTCTTGGGGACCCATGTCCGTCCGGGGATACTATACCCCCCGATAAACTCATCTTT
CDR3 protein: CALGDPCPSGDTIPPDKLIF

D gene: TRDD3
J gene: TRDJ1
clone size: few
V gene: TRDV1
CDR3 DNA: TGTGCTCTTGGGGATCACCACCTTTTACGGTACTGGGGGATACTTCCCGATAAACTCATCTTT
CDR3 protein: CALGDHHLLRYWGILPDKLIF

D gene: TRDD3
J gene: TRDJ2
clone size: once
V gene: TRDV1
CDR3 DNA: TGTGCTCTTGGGGAACCCACCTTCCAAACTGGGGGATTGCCTTCTTTGACAGCACAACTCTTCTTT
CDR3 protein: CALGEPTFQTGGLPSLTAQLFF

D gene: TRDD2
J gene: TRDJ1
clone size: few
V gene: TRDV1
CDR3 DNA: TGTGCTCTTGGGGAACTAGTTCTTCCTACGAGTTGGCCTGGGTATCCCCCTCAGTACACCGATAAACTCATCTTT
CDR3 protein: CALGELVLPTSWPGYPPQYTDKLIF

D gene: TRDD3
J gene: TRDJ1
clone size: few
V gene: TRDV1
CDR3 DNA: TGTGCTCTATATAAACCTTCCCGCTGGGGGACGACTGGCGATAAACTCATCTTT
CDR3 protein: CALYKPSRWGTTGDKLIF

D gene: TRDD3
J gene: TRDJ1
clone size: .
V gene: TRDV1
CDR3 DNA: TGTGCTCTTGGGGAACTGGGAAATGGGTGGGGGATCCCCCACACCGATAAACTCATCTTT
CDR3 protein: CALGELGNGWGIPHTDKLIF

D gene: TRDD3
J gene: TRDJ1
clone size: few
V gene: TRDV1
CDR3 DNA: TGTGCTCTTGGGGAACTAGTCTATCGCTGGGGGATATCCGATAAACTCATCTTT
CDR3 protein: CALGELVYRWGISDKLIF

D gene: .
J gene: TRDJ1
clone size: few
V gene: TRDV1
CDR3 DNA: TGTGCTCTTGGGGTCCCCAAGGCGGATACCCCGAATAAACTCATCTTT
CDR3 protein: CALGVPKADTPNKLIF

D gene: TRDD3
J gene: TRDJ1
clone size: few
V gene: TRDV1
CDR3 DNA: TGTGCTCTTGGGGAAATCCCCCCTATCGTCCTCCCCGACTGGGGGATACTCTGGACTGACACCGATAAACTCATCTTT
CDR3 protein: CALGEIPPIVLPDWGILWTDTDKLIF

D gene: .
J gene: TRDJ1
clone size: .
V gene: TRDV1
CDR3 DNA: TGTGCTCTTGGGGAACGTCCACCTGCCGATAAACTCATCTTT
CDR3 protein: CALGERPPADKLIF

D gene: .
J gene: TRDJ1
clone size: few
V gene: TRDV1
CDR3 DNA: TGTGCTCTTGGGGAACTGGAGCAGCCCGACACCGATAAACTCATCTTT
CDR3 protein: CALGELEQPDTDKLIF

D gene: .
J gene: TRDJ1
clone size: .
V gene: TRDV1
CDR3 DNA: TGTGCTCTTGGGACTCCATTCCTGACCCTGGGGCCAGACACCGATAAACTCATCTTT
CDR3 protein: CALGTPFLTLGPDTDKLIF